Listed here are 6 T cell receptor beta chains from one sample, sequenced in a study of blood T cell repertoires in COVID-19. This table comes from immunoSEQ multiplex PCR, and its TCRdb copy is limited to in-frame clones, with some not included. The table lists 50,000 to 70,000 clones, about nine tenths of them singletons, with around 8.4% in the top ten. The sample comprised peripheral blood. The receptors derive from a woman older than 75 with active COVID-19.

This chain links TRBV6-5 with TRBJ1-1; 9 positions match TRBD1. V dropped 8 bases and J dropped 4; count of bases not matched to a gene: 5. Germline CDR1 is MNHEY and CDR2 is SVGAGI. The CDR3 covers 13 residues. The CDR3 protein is CASLGQGSTEAFF. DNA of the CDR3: TGTGCCAGCCTTGGACAGGGGTCCACTGAAGCTTTCTTT.

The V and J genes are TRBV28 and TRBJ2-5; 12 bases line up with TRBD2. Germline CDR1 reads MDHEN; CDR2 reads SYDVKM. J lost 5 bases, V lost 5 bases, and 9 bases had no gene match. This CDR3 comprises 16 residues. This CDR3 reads CASSTGLAGPGETQYF. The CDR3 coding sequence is TGTGCCAGCAGTACGGGACTAGCGGGTCCAGGCGAGACCCAGTACTTC.

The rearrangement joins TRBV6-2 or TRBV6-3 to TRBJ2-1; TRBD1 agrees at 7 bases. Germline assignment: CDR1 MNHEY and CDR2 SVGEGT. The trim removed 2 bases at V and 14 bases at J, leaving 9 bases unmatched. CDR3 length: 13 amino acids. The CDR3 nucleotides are TGTGCCAGCAGTTACATAGGGGGCCCACCGGAGTTCTTC. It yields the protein CASSYIGGPPEFF.

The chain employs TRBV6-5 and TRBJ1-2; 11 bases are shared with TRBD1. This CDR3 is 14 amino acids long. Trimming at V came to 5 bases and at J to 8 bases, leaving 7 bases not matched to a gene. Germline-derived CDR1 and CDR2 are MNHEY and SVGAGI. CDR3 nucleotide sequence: TGTGCCAGCAGTATCCGGACAGGGGGCACGGGCTACACCTTC. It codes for CASSIRTGGTGYTF.

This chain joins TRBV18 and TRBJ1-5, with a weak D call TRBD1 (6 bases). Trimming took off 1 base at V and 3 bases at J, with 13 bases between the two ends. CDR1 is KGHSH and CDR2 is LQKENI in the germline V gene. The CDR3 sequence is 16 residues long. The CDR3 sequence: CASSPQAQGNNQPQHF. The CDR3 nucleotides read TGTGCCAGCTCACCACAAGCCCAGGGGAACAATCAGCCCCAGCATTTT.

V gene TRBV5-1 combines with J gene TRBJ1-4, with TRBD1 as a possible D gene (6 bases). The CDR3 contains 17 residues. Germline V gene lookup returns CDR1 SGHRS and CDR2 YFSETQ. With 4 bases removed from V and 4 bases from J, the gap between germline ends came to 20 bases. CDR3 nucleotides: TGCGCCAGCAGCACGCTCCCCCAGGGGCTTAATAATGAAAAACTGTTTTTT. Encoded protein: CASSTLPQGLNNEKLFF. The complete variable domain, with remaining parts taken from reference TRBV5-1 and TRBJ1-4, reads KAGVTQTPRYLIKTRGQQVTLSCSPISGHRSVSWYQQTPGQGLQFLFEYFSETQRNKGNFPGRFSGRQFSNSRSEMNVSTLELGDSALYLCASSTLPQGLNNEKLFFGSGTQLSVL.